Shown below are 17 T cell receptor beta chains from a single sample sequenced in a study of CD8 T cells in ankylosing spondylitis. Points from the study as a whole: Characteristic of ankylosing spondylitis blood, it appeared, was a TCR beta motif comprising about eight highly homologous variants.

The antigens for these receptors are not known. TCRdb re-analysed the 5' RACE reads in MiXCR, keeping a single row per CDR3 protein. The sample yields 200,000 to 250,000 distinct CDR3 sequences, about 7.3% seen once. The specimen sequenced was blood, either unsorted or a sorted T cell fraction (not recorded which). All receptors come from a male donor with ankylosing spondylitis.

The table lists this clonotype with many counts. The rearrangement uses TRBV4-2 and TRBJ1-1, with D maybe TRBD1 (5 bases). Trimming left V 2 bases short and J 10 bases short, with 17 bases between. The CDR3 spans 14 residues. CDR1 LGHNA and CDR2 YNFKEQ come from the germline V gene. The CDR3 sequence is CASSQNRGTGRAFF. The CDR3 DNA is TGTGCCAGCAGCCAAAATCGGGGCACGGGTAGAGCTTTCTTT.

This clonotype has ten or more counts. CDR3 region: CASSPRDRLGETQYF. The CDR3 DNA sequence: TGTGCCAGCAGCCCGCGGGACAGGCTTGGAGAGACCCAGTACTTC. The chain carries TRBV7-9 and TRBJ2-5; 8 bases fit TRBD1. Germline V gives CDR1 SEHNR, CDR2 FQNEAQ (reference sequence). The J segment lost 4 bases and the V segment lost 5 bases, leaving 9 bases of the junction unmatched. The CDR3 contains 15 residues.

This clonotype was observed many times. This sequence joins TRBV7-9 and TRBJ2-7; maybe TRBD2 (6 bases). This CDR3 is built from 13 residues. Germline loops: CDR1 SEHNR, CDR2 FQNEAQ (reference sequence). V shed 7 bases and J shed 1 base, with 11 bases lying between them. The CDR3 sequence: CASTEEGSYEQYF. The CDR3 bases are TGTGCCAGCACCGAGGAGGGTTCCTACGAGCAGTACTTC.

At least ten counts were recorded for this clonotype. The DNA for the CDR3 is TGTGCCAGCAGCGCGGATGCTACAGGAACTAATGAAAAACTGTTTTTT. This sequence encodes CASSADATGTNEKLFF. This rearrangement joins TRBV9 to TRBJ1-4; a weak D match, TRBD1 (5 bases). From germline, CDR1 is SGDLS and CDR2 YYNGEE. Trimming shortened V by 3 bases and J by 1 base, and 13 bases separated the two germline ends. The length of the CDR3 is 16 residues.

This clonotype appeared many times. Here the CDR3 reads CSVISGRPYNEQFF. CDR3 bases: TGCAGCGTAATTAGCGGGAGACCCTACAATGAGCAGTTCTTC. This chain connects TRBV29-1 to TRBJ2-1; 9 bases match TRBD2. Germline CDR1 reads SQVTM; CDR2 reads ANQGSEA. The ends lost 6 bases at V and 2 bases at J; junction bases unmatched: 5. The CDR3 has 14 amino acids.

The gene calls are TRBV12-3 or TRBV12-4 and TRBJ2-3; 7 bases match TRBD1. The CDR3 loop spans 15 amino acids. Trimming at V came to 6 bases and at J to 6 bases, leaving 12 bases not matched to a gene. CDR3 loop: CASRNKDRAVDTQYF. In nucleotides, the CDR3 is TGTGCCAGCAGAAACAAAGACAGGGCAGTGGATACGCAGTATTTT.

This clonotype was counted many times. The V call is TRBV29-1, the J call TRBJ2-7; TRBD2 agrees at 14 bases. Germline CDR1 and CDR2: SQVTM and ANQGSEA. Germline trimming cut 6 bases from V and 3 bases from J; bases unmatched to any gene: 7. The CDR3 runs to 15 residues. The CDR3 coding sequence is TGCAGCGTAGTAGGGACTAGCGGGAGTAGCTACGAGCAGTACTTC. Encoded protein: CSVVGTSGSSYEQYF.

The table lists this clonotype with many counts. DNA for the CDR3: TGTGCCAGCAGCTTAGCGAGACAGGGAGTATCTGGCTACACCTTC. This translates into CASSLARQGVSGYTF. The chain has TRBV7-9 and TRBJ1-2, with 7 nucleotides matching TRBD1. Germline trimming cut 0 bases from V and 7 bases from J; bases unmatched to any gene: 8. Germline V gene sequence: CDR1 SEHNR, CDR2 FQNEAQ (reference sequence). There are 15 residues in the CDR3.

Ten or more counts support this clonotype. V and J are TRBV24-1 and TRBJ2-1, with 11 nucleotides matching TRBD2. This CDR3 has 16 amino acids. The junction had 5 bases not matched to a gene; V was cut back by 3 bases and J by 5 bases. Per the germline V gene, CDR1 is KGHDR and CDR2 is SFDVKD. The CDR3 reads CATSDPAGLADNEQFF. The CDR3, as DNA: TGTGCCACCAGTGATCCGGCGGGACTAGCGGACAATGAGCAGTTCTTC.

This clonotype was recorded at least ten times. The chain combines TRBV20-1 with TRBJ2-2; D remains unclear. The CDR3 sequence is 14 residues long. V was cut by 3 bases and J by 1 base, with 9 bases left in between. Germline loops: CDR1 DFQATT, CDR2 SNEGSKA (reference sequence). The CDR3 sequence: CSARGALNTGELFF. The DNA for the CDR3 is TGCAGTGCTAGGGGCGCGTTGAACACCGGGGAGCTGTTTTTT.

The sample holds many counts of this clonotype. The CDR3: CSSRTGGHYGYTF. For the CDR3, the DNA is TGCAGTAGCCGAACAGGAGGTCACTATGGCTACACCTTC. This sequence joins TRBV20-1 and TRBJ1-2; TRBD1 might be the D (5 bases). The V gene lost 8 bases and the J gene lost 3 bases, with 16 bases spanning the gap. Germline assignment: CDR1 DFQATT and CDR2 SNEGSKA (reference sequence). The CDR3 length is 13 residues.

At least ten counts were recorded for this clonotype. The chain has TRBV28 and TRBJ1-2; unclear D gene. This CDR3 region has 16 residues. Deletions cut 5 bases from V and 3 bases from J, with 19 bases between. The germline V gene encodes CDR1 MDHEN and CDR2 SYDVKM. The CDR3, as DNA: TGTGCCAGCAGTAGGGCCTTTTCGACACCAGACTATGGCTACACCTTC. This translates into CASSRAFSTPDYGYTF.

This clonotype was counted many times. The V call is TRBV12-3 or TRBV12-4, the J call TRBJ1-2, with TRBD1 matching 10 bases. This CDR3 has 16 residues. Trimming took 6 bases from V and 6 from J; bases not matched to a gene: 13. The CDR3 DNA sequence: TGTGCCAGCAGCCCCGGGACAGGGGTTTTGGGGGATGGCTACACCTTC. Protein sequence: CASSPGTGVLGDGYTF.

CDR3 nucleotides: TGTGCCAGCAGTCCCCGTTTTAGCGGGAGGGCAGGCGGTGAGCAGTTCTTC. Amino acids: CASSPRFSGRAGGEQFF. This chain joins TRBV27 and TRBJ2-1; 11 bases are shared with TRBD2. The CDR3 loop spans 17 amino acids. Germline CDR1 MNHEY, CDR2 SMNVEV (reference sequence). Losses at the gene ends were 5 bases for V and 9 bases for J; bases not matched to a gene: 15.

This clonotype was seen at least ten times. The chain links TRBV10-2 to TRBJ1-5; 8 bases line up with TRBD1. The CDR3 runs to 14 residues. In germline, CDR1 is WSHSY, CDR2 SAAADI. After removal of 6 bases from V and 3 bases from J, the junction contained 4 bases not matched to a gene. CDR3 amino acids: CASSQTGDNQPQHF. CDR3 DNA: TGCGCCAGCAGCCAGACAGGGGACAATCAGCCCCAGCATTTT.

V and J are TRBV20-1 and TRBJ2-7; D remains unclear. CDR3 length: 15 amino acids. V shed 0 bases and J shed 4 bases, with 16 bases lying between them. Germline V gene sequence: CDR1 DFQATT, CDR2 SNEGSKA (reference sequence). The CDR3 loop reads CSARDQWTAPYEQYF. In DNA, the CDR3 is TGCAGTGCTAGAGATCAGTGGACGGCCCCTTACGAGCAGTACTTC.

This clonotype was observed many times. The chain has TRBV20-1 and TRBJ1-6; 9 nucleotides line up with TRBD1. Per the germline V gene, CDR1 is DFQATT and CDR2 is SNEGSKA (reference sequence). The CDR3 has 15 residues. This chain's CDR3 is CSPRLRQGVGSPLHF. The CDR3 coding sequence is TGCAGCCCTAGACTCAGACAGGGGGTTGGGTCACCCCTCCACTTT.